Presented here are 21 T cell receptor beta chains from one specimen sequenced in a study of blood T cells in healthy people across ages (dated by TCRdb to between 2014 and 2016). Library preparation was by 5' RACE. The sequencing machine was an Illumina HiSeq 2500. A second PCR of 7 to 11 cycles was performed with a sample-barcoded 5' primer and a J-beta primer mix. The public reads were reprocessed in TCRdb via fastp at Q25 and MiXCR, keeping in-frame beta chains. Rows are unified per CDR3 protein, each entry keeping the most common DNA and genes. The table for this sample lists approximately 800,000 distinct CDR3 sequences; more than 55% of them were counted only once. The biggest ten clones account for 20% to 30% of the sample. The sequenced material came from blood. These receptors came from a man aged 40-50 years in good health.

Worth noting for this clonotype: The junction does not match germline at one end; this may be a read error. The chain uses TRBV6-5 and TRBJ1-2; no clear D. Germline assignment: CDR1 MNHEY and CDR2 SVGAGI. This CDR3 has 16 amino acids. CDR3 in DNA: TGTGCCGGCAGTTACTCGGAACCGGGAGCCGGCTATGGCTACACCTTC. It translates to CAGSYSEPGAGYGYTF.

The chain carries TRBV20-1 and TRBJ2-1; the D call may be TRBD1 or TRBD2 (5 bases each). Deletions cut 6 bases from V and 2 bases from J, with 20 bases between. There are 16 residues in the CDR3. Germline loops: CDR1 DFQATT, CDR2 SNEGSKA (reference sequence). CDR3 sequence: CSALSHGANPYNEQFF. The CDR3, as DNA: TGCAGTGCGCTTAGCCACGGGGCCAATCCCTACAATGAGCAGTTCTTC.

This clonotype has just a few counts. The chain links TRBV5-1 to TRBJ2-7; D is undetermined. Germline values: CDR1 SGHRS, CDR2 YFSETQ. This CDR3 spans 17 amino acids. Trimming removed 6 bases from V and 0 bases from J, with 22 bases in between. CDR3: CASMRMSQESASYEQYF. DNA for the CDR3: TGCGCCAGCATGAGAATGTCTCAGGAATCCGCCTCCTACGAGCAGTACTTC.

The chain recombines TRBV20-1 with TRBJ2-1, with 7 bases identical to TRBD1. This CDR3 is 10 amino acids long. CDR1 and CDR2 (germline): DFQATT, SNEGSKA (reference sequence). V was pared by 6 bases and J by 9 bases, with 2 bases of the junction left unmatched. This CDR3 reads CSAHRGEQFF. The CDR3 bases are TGCAGTGCCCACAGGGGTGAGCAGTTCTTC.

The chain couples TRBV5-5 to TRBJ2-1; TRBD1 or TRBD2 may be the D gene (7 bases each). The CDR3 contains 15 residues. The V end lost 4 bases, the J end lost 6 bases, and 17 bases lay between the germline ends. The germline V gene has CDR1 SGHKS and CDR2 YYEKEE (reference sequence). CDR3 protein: CASSLTGAGVNEQFF. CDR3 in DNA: TGTGCCAGCAGCCTTACAGGGGCGGGGGTCAATGAGCAGTTCTTC.

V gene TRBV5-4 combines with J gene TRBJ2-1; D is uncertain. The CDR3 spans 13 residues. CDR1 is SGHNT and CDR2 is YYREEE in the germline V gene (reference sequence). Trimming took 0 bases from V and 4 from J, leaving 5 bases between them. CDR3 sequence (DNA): TGTGCCAGCAGCTTGGACGGATACAATGAGCAGTTCTTC. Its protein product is CASSLDGYNEQFF.

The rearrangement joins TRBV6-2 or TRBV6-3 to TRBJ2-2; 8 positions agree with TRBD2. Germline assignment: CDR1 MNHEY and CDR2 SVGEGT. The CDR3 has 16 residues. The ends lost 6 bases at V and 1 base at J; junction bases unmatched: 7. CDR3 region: CASSPDTSGNTGELFF. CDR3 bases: TGTGCCAGCAGCCCCGATACTAGCGGGAACACCGGGGAGCTGTTTTTT.

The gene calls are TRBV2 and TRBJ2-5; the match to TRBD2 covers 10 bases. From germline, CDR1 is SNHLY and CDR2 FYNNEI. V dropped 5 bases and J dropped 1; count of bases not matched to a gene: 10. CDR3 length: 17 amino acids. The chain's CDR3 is CASSRRALAGSQETQYF. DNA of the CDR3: TGTGCCAGCAGTCGAAGGGCACTAGCGGGGAGCCAAGAGACCCAGTACTTC.

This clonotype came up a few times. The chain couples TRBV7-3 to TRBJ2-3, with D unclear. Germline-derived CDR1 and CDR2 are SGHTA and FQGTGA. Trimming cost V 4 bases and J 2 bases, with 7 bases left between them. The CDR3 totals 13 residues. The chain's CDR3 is CASSSLHTDTQYF. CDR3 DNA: TGTGCCAGCAGCTCCCTTCACACAGATACGCAGTATTTT. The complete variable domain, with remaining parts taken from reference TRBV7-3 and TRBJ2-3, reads GAGVSQTPSNKVTEKGKYVELRCDPISGHTALYWYRQSLGQGPEFLIYFQGTGAADDSGLPNDRFFAVRPEGSVSTLKIQRTERGDSAVYLCASSSLHTDTQYFGPGTRLTVL.

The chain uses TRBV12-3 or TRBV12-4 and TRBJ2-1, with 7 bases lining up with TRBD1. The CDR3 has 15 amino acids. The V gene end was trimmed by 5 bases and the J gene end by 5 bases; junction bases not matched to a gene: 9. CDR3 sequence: CASSPVQGKNNEQFF. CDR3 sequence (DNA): TGTGCCAGCAGTCCAGTACAGGGGAAGAACAATGAGCAGTTCTTC.

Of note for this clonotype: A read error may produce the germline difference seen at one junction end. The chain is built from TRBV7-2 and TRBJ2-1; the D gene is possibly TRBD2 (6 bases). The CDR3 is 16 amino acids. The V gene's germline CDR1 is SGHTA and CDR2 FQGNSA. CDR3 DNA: TGTGCCAGCAGCTTCCAAGCGAGTGGGGGGTACAAGGAGCAGTTCTTC. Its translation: CASSFQASGGYKEQFF.

The CDR3 coding sequence is TGTGCCAGCAGCCAGGAACGGGACGAAGGCTACACCTTC. This translates into CASSQERDEGYTF. The gene calls are TRBV6-2 or TRBV6-3 and TRBJ1-2; D perhaps matches TRBD1 (5 bases). The CDR3 is made up of 13 amino acids. Trimming took off 6 bases at V and 8 bases at J, with 16 bases between the two ends. Germline lookup yields CDR1 MNHEY and CDR2 SVGEGT.

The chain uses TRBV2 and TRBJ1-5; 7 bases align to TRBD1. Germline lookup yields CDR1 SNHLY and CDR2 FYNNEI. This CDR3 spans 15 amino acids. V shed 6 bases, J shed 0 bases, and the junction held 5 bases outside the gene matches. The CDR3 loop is CASRGDRDSNQPQHF. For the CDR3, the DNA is TGTGCCAGCAGGGGAGACAGGGATAGCAATCAGCCCCAGCATTTT.

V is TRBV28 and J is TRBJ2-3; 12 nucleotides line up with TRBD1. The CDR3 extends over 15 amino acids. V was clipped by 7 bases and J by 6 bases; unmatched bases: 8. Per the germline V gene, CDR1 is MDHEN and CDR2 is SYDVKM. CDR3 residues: CASKTGTGGADTQYF. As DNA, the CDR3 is TGTGCCAGCAAAACCGGGACAGGGGGCGCGGATACGCAGTATTTT.

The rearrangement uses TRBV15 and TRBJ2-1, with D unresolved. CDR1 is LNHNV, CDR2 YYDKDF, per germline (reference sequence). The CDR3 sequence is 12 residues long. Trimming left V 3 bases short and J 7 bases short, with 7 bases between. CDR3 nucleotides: TGTGCCACCAGCAGGTACACTAATGAGCAGTTCTTC. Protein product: CATSRYTNEQFF.

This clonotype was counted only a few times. This CDR3 reads CSVETGLEQYF. The CDR3, as DNA: TGCAGCGTTGAGACAGGGCTCGAGCAGTACTTC. The chain combines TRBV29-1 with TRBJ2-7, with 7 positions matching TRBD1. Germline assignment: CDR1 SQVTM and CDR2 ANQGSEA. V trimming: 3 bases; J trimming: 6 bases; junction bases outside the gene matches: 2. The CDR3 consists of 11 residues.

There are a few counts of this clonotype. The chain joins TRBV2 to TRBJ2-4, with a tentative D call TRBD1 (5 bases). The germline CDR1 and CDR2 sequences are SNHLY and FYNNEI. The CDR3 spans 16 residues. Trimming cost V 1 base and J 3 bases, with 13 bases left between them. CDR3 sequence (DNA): TGTGCCAGCAGTGAAGGTACAGGTAGAAACAAAAACATTCAGTACTTC. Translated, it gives CASSEGTGRNKNIQYF.

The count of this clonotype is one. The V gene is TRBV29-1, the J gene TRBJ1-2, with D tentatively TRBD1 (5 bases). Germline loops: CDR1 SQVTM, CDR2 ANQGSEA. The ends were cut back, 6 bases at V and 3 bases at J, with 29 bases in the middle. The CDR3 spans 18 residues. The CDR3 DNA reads TGCAGCGTGACTACCCGGGACGTAGCACCCAAGTTGGACTATGGCTACACCTTC. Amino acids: CSVTTRDVAPKLDYGYTF.

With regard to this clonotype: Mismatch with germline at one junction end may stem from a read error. CDR3 in DNA: TGTGCCACCAACAGAGATAGGGGGATTCAGCCCCAGCATTTT. Translating gives CATNRDRGIQPQHF. The chain joins TRBV15 to TRBJ1-5; D is possibly TRBD1 (6 bases). This CDR3 comprises 14 residues. Germline lookup yields CDR1 LNHNV and CDR2 YYDKDF (reference sequence).

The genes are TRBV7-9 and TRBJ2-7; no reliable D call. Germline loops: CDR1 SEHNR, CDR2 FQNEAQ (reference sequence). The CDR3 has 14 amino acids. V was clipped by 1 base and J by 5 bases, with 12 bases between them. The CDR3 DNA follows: TGTGCCAGCAGCTTAGACCTAGGACGGCACGAGCAGTACTTC. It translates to CASSLDLGRHEQYF.

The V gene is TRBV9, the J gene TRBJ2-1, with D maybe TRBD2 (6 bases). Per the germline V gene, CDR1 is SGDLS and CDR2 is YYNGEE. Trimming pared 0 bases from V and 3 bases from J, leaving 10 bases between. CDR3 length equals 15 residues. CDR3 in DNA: TGTGCCAGCAGCGTAGGACTAGACAACTACAATGAGCAGTTCTTC. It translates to CASSVGLDNYNEQFF.